The T cell receptor beta chain described here comes from a study of blood T cell repertoires in COVID-19. In the study overall: Samples came from the United States, Italy and Spain, spanning acute and convalescent COVID-19. Sources were T cells, B-cell-depleted T cells, or PBMCs; the material itself was cDNA or gDNA.

One Seattle source followed patients from active infection through their disease course. In the original processing: Amplification with reference gene primers provided the estimates of nucleated cell counts. Sequencing was performed with immunoSEQ multiplex PCR; in TCRdb, only in-frame clones are kept and a portion is missing. V and J calls and clone size follow that table, whereas D and trimming were derived from the DNA. The sample lists 200,000 to 250,000 clones; 85% to 90% were seen once. This clone was counted a few times. This TCR came from a man aged 25 to 45 with COVID-19, enrolled during active disease. Material: peripheral blood.

This chain's CDR3 is CAISDRNTEAFF. CDR3 coding DNA: TGTGCCATCAGCGACAGGAACACTGAAGCTTTCTTT. This sequence joins TRBV10-3 and TRBJ1-1; D is perhaps TRBD1 (5 bases). Germline CDR1 and CDR2: ENHRY and SYGVKD. The CDR3 has 12 amino acids. V lost 6 bases, J lost 1 base, and 6 bases lay in between.